This TCR beta chain was retrieved from a study of cytomegalovirus exposure and HLA in healthy donors. Only in-frame clones appear in the TCRdb table, and some are missing; sequencing was by immunoSEQ multiplex PCR. Here the sample spans about 220,000 clones, around nine tenths being singletons. This clone was picked up a small number of times. This CDR3 has 12 amino acids. Trimming stripped 2 bases from V and 7 bases from J, with 5 bases between. Germline V gene lookup returns CDR1 ENHRY and CDR2 SYGVKD. The chain recombines TRBV10-3 with TRBJ2-2; D remains ambiguous. The specimen was PBMCs. The clonotype was recovered from a woman between 18 and 30 years old in good health and CMV-seronegative. The CDR3 sequence is CAISEPGGELFF. In DNA form, the CDR3 reads TGTGCCATCAGTGAGCCCGGCGGGGAGCTGTTTTTT.